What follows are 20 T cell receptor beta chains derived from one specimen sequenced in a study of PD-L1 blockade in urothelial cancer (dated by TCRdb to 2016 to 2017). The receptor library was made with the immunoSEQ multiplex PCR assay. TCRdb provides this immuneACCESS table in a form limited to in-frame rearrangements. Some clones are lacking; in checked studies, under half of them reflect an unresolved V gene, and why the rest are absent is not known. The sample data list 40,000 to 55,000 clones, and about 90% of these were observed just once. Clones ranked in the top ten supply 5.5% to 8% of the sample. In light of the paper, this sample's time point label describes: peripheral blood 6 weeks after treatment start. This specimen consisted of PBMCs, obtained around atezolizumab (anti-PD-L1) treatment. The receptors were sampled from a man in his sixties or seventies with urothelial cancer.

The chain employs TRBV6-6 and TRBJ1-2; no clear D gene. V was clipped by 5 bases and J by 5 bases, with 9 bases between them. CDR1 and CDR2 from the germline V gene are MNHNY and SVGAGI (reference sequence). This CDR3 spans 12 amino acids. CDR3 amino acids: CASSSQAYGYTF. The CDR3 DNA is TGTGCCAGCAGTAGTCAGGCTTATGGCTACACCTTC.

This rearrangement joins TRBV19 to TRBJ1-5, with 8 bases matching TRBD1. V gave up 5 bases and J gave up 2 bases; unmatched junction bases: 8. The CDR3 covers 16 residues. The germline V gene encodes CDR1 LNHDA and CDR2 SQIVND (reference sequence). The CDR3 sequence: CASSVIGQGGNQPQHF. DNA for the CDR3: TGTGCCAGTAGTGTAATTGGACAGGGCGGCAATCAGCCCCAGCATTTT.

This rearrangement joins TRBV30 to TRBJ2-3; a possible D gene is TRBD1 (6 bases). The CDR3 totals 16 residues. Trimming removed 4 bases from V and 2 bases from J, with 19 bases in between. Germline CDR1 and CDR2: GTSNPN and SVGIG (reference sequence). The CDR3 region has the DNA TGTGCCTGGAATTCCGGGACAAAAATCTCCACAGATACGCAGTATTTT. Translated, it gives CAWNSGTKISTDTQYF.

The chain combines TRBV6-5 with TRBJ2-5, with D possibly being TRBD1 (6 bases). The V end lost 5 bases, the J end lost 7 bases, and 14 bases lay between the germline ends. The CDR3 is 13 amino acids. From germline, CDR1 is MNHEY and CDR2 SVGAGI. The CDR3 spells CASSQTGVGTQYF. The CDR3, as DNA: TGTGCCAGCAGTCAGACAGGCGTTGGGACCCAGTACTTC.

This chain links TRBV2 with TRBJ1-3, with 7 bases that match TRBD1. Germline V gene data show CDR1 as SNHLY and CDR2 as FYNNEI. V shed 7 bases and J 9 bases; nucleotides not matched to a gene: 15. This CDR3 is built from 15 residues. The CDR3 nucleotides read TGTGCCAGCACCCAAGAACAGGGGACTCCAGGCACCATATATTTT. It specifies CASTQEQGTPGTIYF.

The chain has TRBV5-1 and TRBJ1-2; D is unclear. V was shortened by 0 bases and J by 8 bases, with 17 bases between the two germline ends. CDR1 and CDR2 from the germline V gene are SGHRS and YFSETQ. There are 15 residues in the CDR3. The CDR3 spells CASSLARRYSSGYTF. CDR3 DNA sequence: TGCGCCAGCAGCTTGGCCCGGAGGTACAGTAGCGGCTACACCTTC. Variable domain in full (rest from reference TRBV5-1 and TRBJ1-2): KAGVTQTPRYLIKTRGQQVTLSCSPISGHRSVSWYQQTPGQGLQFLFEYFSETQRNKGNFPGRFSGRQFSNSRSEMNVSTLELGDSALYLCASSLARRYSSGYTFGSGTRLTVV.

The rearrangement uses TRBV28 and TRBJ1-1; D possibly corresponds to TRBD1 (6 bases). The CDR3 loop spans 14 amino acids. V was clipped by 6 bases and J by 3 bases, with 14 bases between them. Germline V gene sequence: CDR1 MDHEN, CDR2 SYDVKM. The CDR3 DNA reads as TGTGCCAGCAGGGAACAGGGCACGGACACTGAAGCTTTCTTT. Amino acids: CASREQGTDTEAFF.

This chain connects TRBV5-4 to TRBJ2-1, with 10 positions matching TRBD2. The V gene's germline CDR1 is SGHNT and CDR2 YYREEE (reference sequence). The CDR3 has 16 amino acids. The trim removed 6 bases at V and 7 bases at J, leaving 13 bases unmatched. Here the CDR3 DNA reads TGTGCCAGCACCGTCACCGCCTCTAGCGGGAGTAATGAGCAGTTCTTC. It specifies CASTVTASSGSNEQFF. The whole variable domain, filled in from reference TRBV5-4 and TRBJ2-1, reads ETGVTQSPTHLIKTRGQQVTLRCSSQSGHNTVSWYQQALGQGPQFIFQYYREEENGRGNFPPRFSGLQFPNYSSELNVNALELDDSALYLCASTVTASSGSNEQFFGPGTRLTVL.

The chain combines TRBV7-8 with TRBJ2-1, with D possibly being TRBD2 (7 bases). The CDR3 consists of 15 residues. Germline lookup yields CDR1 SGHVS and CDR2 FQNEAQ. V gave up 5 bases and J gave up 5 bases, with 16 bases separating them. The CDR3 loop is CASSQDLGGHNEQFF. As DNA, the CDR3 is TGTGCCAGCAGCCAGGACTTGGGGGGGCACAATGAGCAGTTCTTC. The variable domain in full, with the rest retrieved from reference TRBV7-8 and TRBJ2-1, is GAGVSQSPRYKVAKRGQDVALRCDPISGHVSLFWYQQALGQGPEFLTYFQNEAQLDKSGLPSDRFFAERPEGSVSTLKIQRTQQEDSAVYLCASSQDLGGHNEQFFGPGTRLTVL.

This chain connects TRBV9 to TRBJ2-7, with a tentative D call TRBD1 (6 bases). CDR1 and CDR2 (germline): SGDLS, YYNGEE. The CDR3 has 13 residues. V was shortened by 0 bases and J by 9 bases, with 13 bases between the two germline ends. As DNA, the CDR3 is TGTGCCAGCAGCGTAGTTGTTGGGGGCGCGCAGTACTTC. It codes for CASSVVVGGAQYF.

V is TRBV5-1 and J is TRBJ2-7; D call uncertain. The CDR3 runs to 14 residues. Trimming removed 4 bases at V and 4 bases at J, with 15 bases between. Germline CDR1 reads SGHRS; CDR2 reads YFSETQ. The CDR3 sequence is CASSPNLQSYEQYF. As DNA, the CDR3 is TGCGCCAGCAGCCCAAACCTACAGTCATACGAGCAGTACTTC.

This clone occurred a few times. This CDR3 is CASTTSGSISEQFF. CDR3 bases: TGTGCCAGCACGACTAGCGGGAGTATCAGTGAGCAGTTCTTC. The chain combines TRBV6-5 with TRBJ2-1; 12 nucleotides agree with TRBD2. Germline V gives CDR1 MNHEY, CDR2 SVGAGI. Unmatched junction bases numbered 7, after V lost 7 bases and J lost 9 bases. The CDR3 is made up of 14 amino acids.

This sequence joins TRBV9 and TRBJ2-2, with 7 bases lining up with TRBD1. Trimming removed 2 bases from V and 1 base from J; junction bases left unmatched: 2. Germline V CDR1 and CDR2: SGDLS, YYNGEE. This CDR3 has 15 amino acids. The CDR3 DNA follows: TGTGCCAGCAGCGTGGGGACAGAGAACACCGGGGAGCTGTTTTTT. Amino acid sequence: CASSVGTENTGELFF. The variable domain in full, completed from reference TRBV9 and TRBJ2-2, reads DSGVTQTPKHLITATGQRVTLRCSPRSGDLSVYWYQQSLDQGLQFLIQYYNGEERAKGNILERFSAQQFPDLHSELNLSSLELGDSALYFCASSVGTENTGELFFGEGSRLTVL.

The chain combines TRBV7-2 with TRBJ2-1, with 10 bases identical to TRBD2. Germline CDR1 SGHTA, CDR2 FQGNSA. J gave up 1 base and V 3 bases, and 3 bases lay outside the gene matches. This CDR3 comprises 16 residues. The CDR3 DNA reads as TGTGCCAGCAGCTTTCTAGCGGGGGTTTCCTACAATGAGCAGTTCTTC. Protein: CASSFLAGVSYNEQFF. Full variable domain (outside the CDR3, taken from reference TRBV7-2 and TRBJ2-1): GAGVSQSPSNKVTEKGKDVELRCDPISGHTALYWYRQSLGQGLEFLIYFQGNSAPDKSGLPSDRFSAERTGGSVSTLTIQRTQQEDSAVYLCASSFLAGVSYNEQFFGPGTRLTVL.

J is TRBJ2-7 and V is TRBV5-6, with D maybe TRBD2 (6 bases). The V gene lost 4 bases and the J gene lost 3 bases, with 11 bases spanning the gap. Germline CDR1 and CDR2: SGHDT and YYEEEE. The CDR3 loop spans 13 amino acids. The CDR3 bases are TGTGCCAGCAGCGGGGGGAAAGTCTACGAGCAGTACTTC. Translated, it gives CASSGGKVYEQYF.

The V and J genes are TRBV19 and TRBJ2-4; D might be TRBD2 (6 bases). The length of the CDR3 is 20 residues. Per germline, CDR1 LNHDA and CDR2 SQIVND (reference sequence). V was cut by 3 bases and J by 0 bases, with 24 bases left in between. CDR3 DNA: TGTGCCAGTAGTATTGCCCTACCGGCGGGGCCAGACCTAGCCAAAAACATTCAGTACTTC. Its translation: CASSIALPAGPDLAKNIQYF. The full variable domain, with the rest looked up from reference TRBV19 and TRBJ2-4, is DGGITQSPKYLFRKEGQNVTLSCEQNLNHDAMYWYRQDPGQGLRLIYYSQIVNDFQKGDIAEGYSVSREKKESFPLTVTSAQKNPTAFYLCASSIALPAGPDLAKNIQYFGAGTRLSVL.

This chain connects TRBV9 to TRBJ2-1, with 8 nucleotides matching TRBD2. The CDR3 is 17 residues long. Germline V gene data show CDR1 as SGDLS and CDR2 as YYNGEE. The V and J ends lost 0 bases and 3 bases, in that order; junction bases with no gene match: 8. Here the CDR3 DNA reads TGTGCCAGCAGCGTAGGCGTCGAACTAGCGGACTACAATGAGCAGTTCTTC. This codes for CASSVGVELADYNEQFF.

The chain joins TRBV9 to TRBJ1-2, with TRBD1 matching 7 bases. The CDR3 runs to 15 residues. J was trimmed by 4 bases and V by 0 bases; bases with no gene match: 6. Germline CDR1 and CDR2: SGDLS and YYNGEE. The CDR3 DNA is TGTGCCAGCAGCGTAGGCCCGGACAGGTCCTATGGCTACACCTTC. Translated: CASSVGPDRSYGYTF.

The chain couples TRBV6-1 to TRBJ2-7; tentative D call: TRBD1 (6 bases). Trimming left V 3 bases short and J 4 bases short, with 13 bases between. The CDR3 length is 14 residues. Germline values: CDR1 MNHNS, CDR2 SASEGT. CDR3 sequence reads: CASSDYPQGYEQYF. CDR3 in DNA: TGTGCCAGCAGTGACTACCCTCAGGGGTACGAGCAGTACTTC.

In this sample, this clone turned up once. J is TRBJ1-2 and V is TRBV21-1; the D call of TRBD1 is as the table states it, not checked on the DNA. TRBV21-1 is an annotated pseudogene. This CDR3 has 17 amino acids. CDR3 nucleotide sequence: TGTGCCAGCAGCCTCAGGGGCAGGGACGGGGTTAGCTATGGCTACACCTTC. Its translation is CASSLRGRDGVSYGYTF.